This record concerns one TCR beta chain sequence. Data came from immunoSEQ multiplex PCR; TCRdb stores just in-frame clones and leaves some out. The sample holds fewer than 80,000 clones; just over 85% are singletons and the top ten take approximately 5%. The germline gives CDR1 SNHLY, CDR2 FYNNEI. This CDR3 spans 14 amino acids. V lost 11 bases to trimming and J lost 4 bases; unmatched junction nucleotides: 13. This sample was included in a study of technical replicates of blood from several donors. The chain recombines TRBV2 with TRBJ1-2, with 7 bases that match TRBD1. The source is a human donor in good health. Some clones in this sample may be carry-over from other donors' samples. The sequenced material came from PBMCs. Written as DNA, the CDR3 is TGTGCCGGAACTGGACAGGAAGTCAGCTATGGCTACACCTTC. This translates into CAGTGQEVSYGYTF.